This entry describes one T cell receptor (beta chain). This specimen comes from a study of blood T cell repertoires in COVID-19. In the study overall: Whether acute or convalescent, the COVID-19 samples came from the United States, Italy and Spain.

Germline values: CDR1 SGHRS, CDR2 YFSETQ. Losses at the gene ends were 5 bases for V and 2 bases for J; bases not matched to a gene: 5. This CDR3 is built from 14 residues. Per the study methods: Reference gene primer amplification gave estimated nucleated cell counts. Only in-frame clones appear in the TCRdb table, and some are missing; sequencing was by immunoSEQ multiplex PCR. D and trimming were read from the DNA, whereas the V and J calls and clone size are those reported in that table. The table records fewer than 200,000 clones, approximately 90% of them present only once. The sequencing input was peripheral blood. This receptor was obtained from a man aged 50-60 years with acute or convalescent COVID-19. V gene TRBV5-1 combines with J gene TRBJ2-3; 7 bases align to TRBD2. The chain's CDR3 is CASSLRGNTDTQYF. The CDR3 region has the DNA TGCGCCAGCAGTCTGCGGGGGAACACAGATACGCAGTATTTT.